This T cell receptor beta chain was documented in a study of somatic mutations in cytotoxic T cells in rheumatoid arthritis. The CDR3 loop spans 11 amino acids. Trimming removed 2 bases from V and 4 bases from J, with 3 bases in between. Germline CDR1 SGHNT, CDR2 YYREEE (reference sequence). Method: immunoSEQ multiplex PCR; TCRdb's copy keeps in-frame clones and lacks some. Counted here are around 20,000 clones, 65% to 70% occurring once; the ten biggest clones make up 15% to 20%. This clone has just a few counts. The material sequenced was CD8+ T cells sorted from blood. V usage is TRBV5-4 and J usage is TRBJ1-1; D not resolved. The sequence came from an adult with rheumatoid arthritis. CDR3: CASSFGTEAFF. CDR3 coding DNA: TGTGCCAGCAGCTTTGGCACTGAAGCTTTCTTT.